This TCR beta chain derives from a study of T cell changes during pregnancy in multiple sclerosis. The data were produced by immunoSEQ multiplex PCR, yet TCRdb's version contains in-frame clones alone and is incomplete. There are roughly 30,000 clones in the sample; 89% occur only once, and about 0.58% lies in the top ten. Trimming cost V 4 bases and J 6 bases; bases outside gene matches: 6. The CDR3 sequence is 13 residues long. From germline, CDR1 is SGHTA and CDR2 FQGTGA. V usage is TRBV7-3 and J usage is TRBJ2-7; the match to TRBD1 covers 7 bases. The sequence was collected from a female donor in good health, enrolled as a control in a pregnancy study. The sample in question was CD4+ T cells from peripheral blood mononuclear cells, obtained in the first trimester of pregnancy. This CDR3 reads CASSSTGRSEQYF. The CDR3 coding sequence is TGTGCCAGCAGCTCGACAGGGCGGAGCGAGCAGTACTTC. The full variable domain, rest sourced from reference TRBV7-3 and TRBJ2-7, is GAGVSQTPSNKVTEKGKYVELRCDPISGHTALYWYRQSLGQGPEFLIYFQGTGAADDSGLPNDRFFAVRPEGSVSTLKIQRTERGDSAVYLCASSSTGRSEQYFGPGTRLTVT.